A single sample gave rise to the 29 T cell receptor beta chains below, sequenced in a study of OX40 agonist ivuxolimab in advanced cancers. Sequenced by immunoSEQ multiplex PCR; TCRdb stores in-frame clones only, minus some. This table has about 160,000 clones, approximately 94% appearing once. Sequenced material: CD4+ or CD8+ T cells sorted from blood, taken in a trial of the OX40 agonist ivuxolimab. Receptor source: an adult with an advanced solid tumor such as melanoma, head and neck, liver or kidney cancer.

The chain is built from TRBV18 and TRBJ1-4; D is undetermined. The CDR3 has 12 residues. The V gene's germline CDR1 is KGHSH and CDR2 LQKENI. The V end lost 5 bases, the J end lost 4 bases, and 5 bases lay between the germline ends. The CDR3 DNA reads as TGTGCCAGCTCAGTACTTAATGAAAAACTGTTTTTT. Translation gives CASSVLNEKLFF.

This clone was counted only a few times. The rearrangement joins TRBV6-4 to TRBJ1-1; possible D gene TRBD1, 5 bases. Germline-derived CDR1 and CDR2 are MRHNA and SNTAGT. The V end was cut by 0 bases, the J end by 6 bases, with 8 bases between. The CDR3 length is 13 residues. The CDR3: CASSDSIGAEAFF. For the CDR3, the DNA is TGTGCCAGCAGTGACTCGATAGGGGCTGAAGCTTTCTTT.

J is TRBJ2-3 and V is TRBV5-4, with D perhaps given as TRBD1 or TRBD2 (6 bases each). Germline V lookup: CDR1 SGHNT, CDR2 YYREEE (reference sequence). CDR3 length: 16 residues. V lost 4 bases to trimming and J lost 0 bases, with 15 bases between them. The chain's CDR3 is CASSLVRGLSTDTQYF. The CDR3 nucleotides are TGTGCCAGCAGCCTCGTTCGGGGGCTTAGCACAGATACGCAGTATTTT.

The chain couples TRBV27 to TRBJ1-2, with 10 bases identical to TRBD1. The length of the CDR3 is 15 residues. Trimming took 5 bases from V and 4 from J; bases not matched to a gene: 7. Germline V CDR1 and CDR2: MNHEY, SMNVEV (reference sequence). The CDR3 reads CASSPRDRGGYGYTF. The CDR3 bases are TGTGCCAGCAGTCCAAGGGACAGGGGAGGCTATGGCTACACCTTC.

CDR3 nucleotides: TGTGCCAGCAGCCCGAGCGGGGTTCCCGACTATGGCTACACCTTC. It encodes CASSPSGVPDYGYTF. The chain combines TRBV9 with TRBJ1-2, with D uncertain. Germline V gene lookup returns CDR1 SGDLS and CDR2 YYNGEE. The CDR3 spans 15 residues. V dropped 4 bases and J dropped 3 bases, with 16 bases sitting between them.

This clone was recorded once. J is TRBJ1-2 and V is TRBV7-2; D may be TRBD1 (5 bases). Germline V CDR1 and CDR2: SGHTA, FQGNSA. CDR3 size: 13 residues. The ends were cut back, 1 base at V and 5 bases at J, with 8 bases in the middle. The CDR3 DNA reads as TGTGCCAGCAGCTTAGGGGGGGAGTATGGCTACACCTTC. Protein sequence: CASSLGGEYGYTF.

The chain is built from TRBV9 and TRBJ1-4; D is possibly TRBD1 (6 bases). The CDR3 contains 15 residues. CDR1 SGDLS and CDR2 YYNGEE come from the germline V gene. V was shortened by 3 bases and J by 0 bases, with 9 bases between the two germline ends. The CDR3 spells CASSGGGTTNEKLFF. CDR3 nucleotides: TGTGCCAGCAGCGGTGGGGGCACAACTAATGAAAAACTGTTTTTT.

The V and J genes are TRBV6-5 and TRBJ2-7; the match to TRBD1 covers 7 bases. This CDR3 spans 14 amino acids. Germline CDR1 is MNHEY and CDR2 is SVGAGI. Trimming cost V 6 bases and J 3 bases; bases outside gene matches: 8. CDR3 nucleotide sequence: TGTGCCAGCAGCCGGGACAGATATTTCTACGAGCAGTACTTC. It codes for CASSRDRYFYEQYF.

The V and J genes are TRBV15 and TRBJ2-2; 12 bases are shared with TRBD2. The trim removed 3 bases at V and 5 bases at J, leaving 1 base unmatched. CDR1 LNHNV and CDR2 YYDKDF come from the germline V gene (reference sequence). This CDR3 region has 15 residues. The CDR3 nucleotides are TGTGCCACCAGCAGCGGGACTAGCGGGACCGGGGAGCTGTTTTTT. This gives the protein CATSSGTSGTGELFF.

The genes are TRBV2 and TRBJ1-5; TRBD1 is a possible D gene (6 bases). The length of the CDR3 is 12 residues. Germline CDR1 is SNHLY and CDR2 is FYNNEI. The germline V and J ends were trimmed by 8 bases and 10 bases, with 15 bases remaining between them. CDR3 sequence (DNA): TGTGCCAGCCGGGGGGGGGCCTCACCCCAGCATTTT. Its translation is CASRGGASPQHF.

The chain couples TRBV5-4 to TRBJ2-5; D may match TRBD1 or TRBD2 (7 bases each). The CDR3 length is 15 residues. V was clipped by 1 base and J by 0 bases, with 10 bases between them. The V gene's germline CDR1 is SGHNT and CDR2 YYREEE (reference sequence). In DNA form, the CDR3 reads TGTGCCAGCAGCTTGCAGGGGGGGTACCAAGAGACCCAGTACTTC. Translation: CASSLQGGYQETQYF.

V gene TRBV7-2 combines with J gene TRBJ1-5, with D unclear. Germline lookup yields CDR1 SGHTA and CDR2 FQGNSA. V was clipped by 5 bases and J by 7 bases, with 15 bases between them. There are 14 residues in the CDR3. CDR3 region: CASSPPGLRQPQHF. CDR3 in DNA: TGTGCCAGCAGCCCCCCCGGGCTCCGACAGCCCCAGCATTTT.

V gene TRBV5-1 combines with J gene TRBJ1-1, with 12 bases lining up with TRBD1. There are 14 residues in the CDR3. Germline lookup yields CDR1 SGHRS and CDR2 YFSETQ. The V segment lost 3 bases and the J segment 4 bases; nucleotides outside the gene matches: 1. CDR3 loop: CASSSGQGATEAFF. The DNA for the CDR3 is TGCGCCAGCAGCTCGGGACAGGGGGCCACTGAAGCTTTCTTT.

The rearrangement joins TRBV9 to TRBJ2-7; 7 bases agree with TRBD2. V shed 3 bases, J shed 3 bases, and the junction held 0 bases outside the gene matches. CDR1 and CDR2 from the germline V gene are SGDLS and YYNGEE. The CDR3 extends over 12 amino acids. CDR3 loop: CASSASGYEQYF. DNA for the CDR3: TGTGCCAGCAGCGCTAGCGGCTACGAGCAGTACTTC.

The chain recombines TRBV4-2 with TRBJ2-3; 7 positions match TRBD2. The CDR3 is made up of 18 amino acids. V dropped 3 bases and J dropped 1; count of bases not matched to a gene: 13. From germline, CDR1 is LGHNA and CDR2 YNFKEQ. DNA of the CDR3: TGTGCCAGCAGCCAGGATCCGGGACTACCGACAGGCACAGATACGCAGTATTTT. Its translation is CASSQDPGLPTGTDTQYF.

The chain uses TRBV18 and TRBJ1-2, with no clear D. V shed 2 bases and J shed 0 bases, with 13 bases lying between them. This CDR3 is built from 16 residues. Germline V CDR1 and CDR2: KGHSH, LQKENI. The CDR3 is CASSPNSGRPNYGYTF. Written as DNA, the CDR3 is TGTGCCAGCTCACCAAACTCGGGGAGGCCTAACTATGGCTACACCTTC.

The chain employs TRBV11-2 and TRBJ2-5; TRBD1 agrees at 11 bases. CDR1 SGHAT and CDR2 FQNNGV come from the germline V gene. The V and J ends lost 5 bases and 5 bases, in that order; junction bases with no gene match: 4. The CDR3 totals 14 residues. CDR3 sequence: CASSLGQGAETQYF. The CDR3 nucleotides are TGTGCCAGCAGCCTCGGACAGGGGGCCGAGACCCAGTACTTC. Combining the CDR3 with reference TRBV11-2 and TRBJ2-5 gives the whole variable domain EAGVAQSPRYKIIEKRQSVAFWCNPISGHATLYWYQQILGQGPKLLIQFQNNGVVDDSQLPKDRFSAERLKGVDSTLKIQPAKLEDSAVYLCASSLGQGAETQYFGPGTRLLVL.

This clone has only one observation. This specimen includes other DNA sequences encoding the same CDR3. The chain combines TRBV7-2 with TRBJ1-5, with D possibly being TRBD1 (5 bases). V was trimmed by 5 bases and J by 1 base, leaving 6 bases between them. The CDR3 runs to 13 residues. Germline V gene sequence: CDR1 SGHTA, CDR2 FQGNSA. The CDR3 is CASSRDSNQPQHF. DNA for the CDR3: TGTGCCAGCAGCAGGGACAGCAATCAGCCCCAGCATTTT.

The chain combines TRBV18 with TRBJ1-2; the match to TRBD1 covers 10 bases. V gave up 3 bases and J gave up 3 bases; unmatched junction bases: 4. The CDR3 contains 15 residues. Germline V lookup: CDR1 KGHSH, CDR2 LQKENI. CDR3 DNA sequence: TGTGCCAGCTCACCGGACAGGGGGGCTTACTATGGCTACACCTTC. Encoded protein: CASSPDRGAYYGYTF. The entire variable domain, with the rest obtained from reference TRBV18 and TRBJ1-2, is as follows: NAGVMQNPRHLVRRRGQEARLRCSPMKGHSHVYWYRQLPEEGLKFMVYLQKENIIDESGMPKERFSAEFPKEGPSILRIQQVVRGDSAAYFCASSPDRGAYYGYTFGSGTRLTVV.

This clone has just one count. The rearrangement joins TRBV7-2 to TRBJ1-1, with TRBD1 as a possible D gene (6 bases). The germline V gene encodes CDR1 SGHTA and CDR2 FQGNSA. Between the trimmed V and J ends, which lost 4 bases and 5 bases, there was a span of 17 bases. The CDR3 loop spans 15 amino acids. CDR3 nucleotide sequence: TGTGCCAGCAGCTCCTCTCCAGGGGTGGGAACTGAAGCTTTCTTT. Residues: CASSSSPGVGTEAFF. Based on the CDR3 plus reference TRBV7-2 and TRBJ1-1, the full variable domain is GAGVSQSPSNKVTEKGKDVELRCDPISGHTALYWYRQSLGQGLEFLIYFQGNSAPDKSGLPSDRFSAERTGGSVSTLTIQRTQQEDSAVYLCASSSSPGVGTEAFFGQGTRLTVV.

The chain couples TRBV28 to TRBJ1-2, with D possibly TRBD1 on 6 matching bases. Germline-derived CDR1 and CDR2 are MDHEN and SYDVKM. CDR3 length: 13 amino acids. The V gene lost 8 bases and the J gene lost 7 bases, with 17 bases spanning the gap. The CDR3 spells CASSGVSLGGYTF. For the CDR3, the DNA is TGTGCCAGCTCAGGGGTAAGCTTGGGTGGCTACACCTTC.

The chain links TRBV6-9 to TRBJ2-7; 10 positions match TRBD2. The CDR3 has 16 residues. The J segment lost 1 base and the V segment lost 2 bases, leaving 5 bases of the junction unmatched. Germline CDR1 reads MNHGY; CDR2 reads SVAAGI. The CDR3 sequence is CASSYQATSGSYEQYF. For the CDR3, the DNA is TGTGCCAGCAGTTATCAGGCGACTAGCGGGTCCTACGAGCAGTACTTC.

This rearrangement joins TRBV18 to TRBJ1-5; 9 bases are a match to TRBD1. Germline CDR1 reads KGHSH; CDR2 reads LQKENI. This CDR3 is 15 amino acids long. The V segment lost 3 bases and the J segment 2 bases; nucleotides outside the gene matches: 2. The CDR3 DNA is TGTGCCAGCTCACCTTGGACAGGGGGCAATCAGCCCCAGCATTTT. Amino acid sequence: CASSPWTGGNQPQHF.

The chain carries TRBV6-6 and TRBJ1-5; no clear D gene. The CDR3 length is 13 residues. CDR1 and CDR2 from the germline V gene are MNHNY and SVGAGI (reference sequence). V was pared by 2 bases and J by 7 bases, with 9 bases between. Here the CDR3 reads CASSYRIGQPQHF. The CDR3 DNA reads TGTGCCAGCAGTTACCGTATCGGCCAGCCCCAGCATTTT.

This chain connects TRBV15 to TRBJ1-1, with D unclear. Per germline, CDR1 LNHNV and CDR2 YYDKDF (reference sequence). CDR3 length equals 14 residues. V lost 5 bases and J 0 bases, leaving 10 bases between the germline ends. CDR3 region: CATSRFYMNTEAFF. The DNA for the CDR3 is TGTGCCACCAGCCGATTCTATATGAACACTGAAGCTTTCTTT.

This rearrangement joins TRBV2 to TRBJ1-1; 8 bases line up with TRBD1. Looked up from germline, CDR1 is SNHLY and CDR2 is FYNNEI. The CDR3 extends over 13 amino acids. Losses at the gene ends were 5 bases for V and 5 bases for J; bases not matched to a gene: 4. CDR3 protein: CASSQGAWTEAFF. CDR3 nucleotide sequence: TGTGCCAGCAGTCAGGGGGCTTGGACTGAAGCTTTCTTT.

The J gene is TRBJ2-3, the V gene TRBV7-2; D not resolved. This CDR3 comprises 13 residues. Germline CDR1 SGHTA, CDR2 FQGNSA. V dropped 7 bases and J dropped 7 bases, with 15 bases sitting between them. CDR3 loop: CASTPSRAHTQYF. CDR3 bases: TGTGCCAGCACTCCTAGTAGGGCGCATACGCAGTATTTT. The full variable domain, with the rest looked up from reference TRBV7-2 and TRBJ2-3, is GAGVSQSPSNKVTEKGKDVELRCDPISGHTALYWYRQSLGQGLEFLIYFQGNSAPDKSGLPSDRFSAERTGGSVSTLTIQRTQQEDSAVYLCASTPSRAHTQYFGPGTRLTVL.

CDR3 region: CASSFAGTQAYGYTF. In DNA form, the CDR3 reads TGTGCCAGCAGCTTTGCCGGGACACAAGCCTATGGCTACACCTTC. V and J are TRBV7-2 and TRBJ1-2; maybe TRBD1 (6 bases). Looked up from germline, CDR1 is SGHTA and CDR2 is FQGNSA. V dropped 3 bases and J dropped 4 bases, with 15 bases sitting between them. The length of the CDR3 is 15 residues.

The chain employs TRBV9 and TRBJ1-3; D remains unclear. Germline assignment: CDR1 SGDLS and CDR2 YYNGEE. The CDR3 spans 17 residues. Trimming pared 0 bases from V and 2 bases from J, leaving 15 bases between. The CDR3 DNA reads as TGTGCCAGCAGCGTAGAGCCACTGTCTCTACCTGGAAACACCATATATTTT. Translating it yields CASSVEPLSLPGNTIYF.